Below are 5 T cell receptor beta chains sequenced from a single sample in a study of CD8 T cells in Susac syndrome. The authors reverse transcribed roughly 0.5 to 1 ug RNA with random hexamers. TCRdb re-analysed the immunoSEQ multiplex PCR reads in MiXCR, keeping a single row per CDR3 protein. The sample has fewer than 150,000 distinct CDR3 sequences, 94% seen once. Specimen: CD8+ T cells from PBMCs. Receptor source: a human donor in good health.

This chain joins TRBV6-9 and TRBJ1-1; a weak D match, TRBD1 (5 bases). This CDR3 is 13 amino acids long. Germline loops: CDR1 MNHGY, CDR2 SVAAGI. V shed 7 bases and J shed 5 bases, with 14 bases lying between them. CDR3 region: CASIVRAVTEAFF. As DNA, the CDR3 is TGTGCCAGCATTGTCAGGGCTGTGACTGAAGCTTTCTTT.

The V call is TRBV9, the J call TRBJ2-3, with 8 positions matching TRBD2. The junction had 2 bases not matched to a gene; V was cut back by 0 bases and J by 2 bases. The CDR3 length is 15 residues. Per the germline V gene, CDR1 is SGDLS and CDR2 is YYNGEE. The CDR3 nucleotides are TGTGCCAGCAGCGTAGGCGGGAGGTCCACAGATACGCAGTATTTT. Translating it yields CASSVGGRSTDTQYF.

The chain has TRBV28 and TRBJ2-6; D may correspond to TRBD1 or TRBD2 (5 bases each). This CDR3 region has 14 residues. CDR1 MDHEN and CDR2 SYDVKM come from the germline V gene. Trimming cost V 6 bases and J 2 bases, with 8 bases left between them. CDR3 nucleotides: TGTGCCAGCAGGGGACGGACTGGGGCCAACGTCCTGACTTTC. It translates to CASRGRTGANVLTF.

This chain uses TRBV27 with TRBJ2-2; perhaps TRBD2 as D (6 bases). Germline-derived CDR1 and CDR2 are MNHEY and SMNVEV (reference sequence). V was shortened by 0 bases and J by 4 bases, with 6 bases between the two germline ends. The CDR3 is 14 amino acids. DNA for the CDR3: TGTGCCAGCAGTTTATCGGAGGGCACCGGGGAGCTGTTTTTT. Its protein is CASSLSEGTGELFF.

This clonotype has just one count. J is TRBJ1-4 and V is TRBV7-2, with D unresolved. The germline V gene has CDR1 SGHTA and CDR2 FQGNSA. V dropped 3 bases and J dropped 5 bases, with 16 bases sitting between them. The CDR3 has 16 residues. For the CDR3, the DNA is TGTGCCAGCAGCTTCCCCCCGTTAGGGAGAAATGAAAAACTGTTTTTT. This encodes CASSFPPLGRNEKLFF.